This is a list of T cell receptor beta chains from one sample in a study of shared clonotypes between healthy human individuals. TCRdb keeps only in-frame clones here, not all; method: immunoSEQ multiplex PCR. The repertoire consists of roughly 2 million clones, with 85% to 95% occurring once and the leading ten covering approximately 0.13%. The sequenced sample was naive CD4+ T cells sorted from blood. The receptors here all came from a man aged 18 to 29 in good health. Each CDR3 is given with its conserved first and last residue. D genes are given only for firm matches. Clone size appears in some rows only: once, few, many, or a class for an expanded clone.

>.|12|TRBJ1-2|TRBD1|TRBV28
CASRGTVYGYTF
TGTGCCAGCAGGGGGACAGTATATGGCTACACCTTC
>.|21|TRBJ2-3|.|TRBV4-3
CASSQAVGSNRDGLDTGTQYF
TGCGCCAGCAGCCAAGCTGTCGGATCAAACCGGGACGGACTTGATACGGGTACGCAGTATTTT
>.|14|TRBJ1-5|.|TRBV5-6
CASSLAGRYQPQHF
TGTGCCAGCAGCTTGGCAGGACGGTATCAGCCCCAGCATTTT
>.|14|TRBJ1-2|TRBD1|TRBV10-3
CAISGLQGVRGYTF
TGTGCCATCAGTGGTTTACAGGGGGTTCGTGGCTACACCTTC
>.|13|TRBJ1-6|.|TRBV25-1
CASQDISNSPLHF
TGTGCCAGTCAGGACATATCTAATTCACCCCTCCACTTT
>.|15|TRBJ2-3|TRBD2|TRBV2
CASSRTSGDTDTQYF
TGTGCCAGCAGTCGGACTAGCGGGGACACAGATACGCAGTATTTT
>.|13|TRBJ1-6|.|TRBV7-3
CASSTSDNSPLHF
TGTGCCAGCAGCACTAGTGATAATTCACCCCTCCACTTT
>.|11|TRBJ2-7|.|TRBV20-1
CSAREGREQYF
TGCAGTGCTAGAGAGGGCCGCGAGCAGTACTTC
>.|15|TRBJ1-5|.|TRBV10-1
CASKMNRGGNQPQHF
TGCGCCAGCAAAATGAACCGGGGAGGCAATCAGCCCCAGCATTTT
>.|14|TRBJ1-5|TRBD1|TRBV7-2
CASSQRDSLRPQHF
TGTGCCAGCAGCCAAAGGGACAGCTTGCGGCCCCAGCATTTT
>.|14|TRBJ2-3|TRBD2|TRBV10-3
CAISWSGGADTQYF
TGTGCCATCAGCTGGAGCGGGGGGGCAGATACGCAGTATTTT
>once|16|TRBJ2-1|TRBD2|TRBV6-6
CASSYKTSQKNNEQFF
TGTGCCAGCAGTTACAAGACTAGCCAAAAAAACAATGAGCAGTTCTTC
>.|13|TRBJ2-5|.|TRBV2
CASKVNLLETQYF
TGTGCCAGCAAGGTTAACCTCCTAGAGACCCAGTACTTC
>.|19|TRBJ1-5|TRBD1|TRBV27
CASRPRGGGRGLWNQPQHF
TGTGCCAGCAGGCCCCGGGGTGGGGGTAGGGGGCTTTGGAATCAGCCCCAGCATTTT
>.|14|TRBJ2-7|.|TRBV30
CAWSLGQISYEQYF
TGTGCCTGGAGTTTGGGGCAAATATCCTACGAGCAGTACTTC
>.|12|TRBJ2-1|.|TRBV6-5
CASSPPLGKQFF
TGTGCCAGCAGCCCTCCTCTCGGTAAGCAGTTCTTC
>.|15|TRBJ2-1|.|TRBV5-4
CASSLWGGPYNEQFF
TGTGCCAGCAGCTTGTGGGGGGGCCCGTACAATGAGCAGTTCTTC
>.|14|TRBJ2-7|.|TRBV11-2
CASSLDPGTYEQYF
TGTGCCAGCAGCTTAGACCCCGGGACCTACGAGCAGTACTTC
>.|13|TRBJ2-7|.|TRBV4-3
CASSQDRPYEQYF
TGCGCCAGCAGCCAAGACAGACCCTACGAGCAGTACTTC
>.|13|TRBJ2-5|TRBD2|TRBV30
CAWERGGLETQYF
TGTGCCTGGGAGCGGGGGGGCCTGGAGACCCAGTACTTC
>once|15|TRBJ2-1|TRBD2|TRBV7-9
CASSPPGLGSNEQFF
TGTGCCAGCAGCCCCCCGGGACTAGGGAGCAATGAGCAGTTCTTC
>.|14|TRBJ1-2|.|TRBV5-5
CASRVEDSIYGYTF
TGTGCCAGCAGAGTCGAAGACAGTATCTATGGCTACACCTTC
>once|13|TRBJ2-3|TRBD2|TRBV5-1
CASSGGLGDTQYF
TGCGCCAGCAGCGGGGGACTAGGGGATACGCAGTATTTT